A single T cell receptor beta chain is shown here with its context. Its cognate antigen is unknown. Reanalyzing the 5' RACE reads, TCRdb keeps one entry per CDR3 protein, without DNA. The sample totals roughly 300,000 distinct CDR3 sequences. Investigators pulled total RNA out of whole blood and did not sort T cells. The CDR3 sequence is 16 residues long. CDR1 is MGHRA and CDR2 is YSYEKL in the germline V gene. This record comes from a study of monozygotic twins with inflammatory bowel disease. Notes on the study in general: Compared with healthy co-twins, IBD patients showed reduced TCRbeta repertoire diversity by inverse Simpson.

Sequencing was performed on blood. This TCR came from a human donor with ulcerative colitis or Crohn's disease, or a healthy co-twin of an affected twin (not recorded which). This sequence joins TRBV4-1 and TRBJ2-7; TCRdb reports TRBD1, a call that lacks DNA to check it against. The chain's CDR3 is CASSPDRGQGIYEQYF.